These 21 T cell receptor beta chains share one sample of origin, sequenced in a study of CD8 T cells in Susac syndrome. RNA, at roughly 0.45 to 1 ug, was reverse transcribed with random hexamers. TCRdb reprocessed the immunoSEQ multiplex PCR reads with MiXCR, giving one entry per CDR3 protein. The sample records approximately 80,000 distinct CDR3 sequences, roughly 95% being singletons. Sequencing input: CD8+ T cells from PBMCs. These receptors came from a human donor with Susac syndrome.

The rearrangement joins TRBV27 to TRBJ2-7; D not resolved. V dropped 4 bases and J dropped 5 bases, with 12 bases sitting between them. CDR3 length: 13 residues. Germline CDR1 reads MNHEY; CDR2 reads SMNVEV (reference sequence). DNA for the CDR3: TGTGCCAGCAGTTCACAAGGCGTGAACGAGCAGTACTTC. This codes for CASSSQGVNEQYF.

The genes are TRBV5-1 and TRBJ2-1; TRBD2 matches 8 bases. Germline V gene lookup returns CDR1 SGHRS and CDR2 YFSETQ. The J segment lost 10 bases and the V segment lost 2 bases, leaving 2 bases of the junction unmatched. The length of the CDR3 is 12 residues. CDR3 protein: CASSFSGGEQFF. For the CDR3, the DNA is TGCGCCAGCAGCTTCTCGGGGGGGGAGCAGTTCTTC.

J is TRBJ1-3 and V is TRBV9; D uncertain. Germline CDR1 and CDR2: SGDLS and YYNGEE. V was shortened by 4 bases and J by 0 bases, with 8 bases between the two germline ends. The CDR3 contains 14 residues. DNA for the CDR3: TGTGCCAGCAGCCACGACGGCTCTGGAAACACCATATATTTT. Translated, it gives CASSHDGSGNTIYF.

The CDR3 DNA reads as TGTGCCAGCAGCCGGGGAGCAGAAGGCTACACCTTC. Residues: CASSRGAEGYTF. This chain links TRBV25-1 with TRBJ1-2; no firm D call. Germline V lookup: CDR1 MGHDK, CDR2 SYGVNS. This CDR3 has 12 amino acids. Trimming left V 6 bases short and J 8 bases short, with 13 bases between.

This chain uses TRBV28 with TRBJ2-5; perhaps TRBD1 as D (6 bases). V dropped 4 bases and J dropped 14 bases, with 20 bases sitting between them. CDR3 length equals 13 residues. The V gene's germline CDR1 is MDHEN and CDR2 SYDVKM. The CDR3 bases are TGTGCCAGCAGTTCCGCTCGCACCGGGACAAATTACTTC. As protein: CASSSARTGTNYF. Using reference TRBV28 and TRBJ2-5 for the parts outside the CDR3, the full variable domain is DVKVTQSSRYLVKRTGEKVFLECVQDMDHENMFWYRQDPGLGLRLIYFSYDVKMKEKGDIPEGYSVSREKKERFSLILESASTNQTSMYLCASSSARTGTNYFGPGTRLLVL.

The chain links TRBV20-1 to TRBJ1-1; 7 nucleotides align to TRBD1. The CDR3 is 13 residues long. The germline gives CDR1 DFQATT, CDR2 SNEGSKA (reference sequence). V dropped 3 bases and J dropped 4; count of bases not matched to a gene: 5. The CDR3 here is CSARGSGGTEAFF. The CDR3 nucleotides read TGCAGTGCTAGGGGGTCAGGGGGCACTGAAGCTTTCTTT.

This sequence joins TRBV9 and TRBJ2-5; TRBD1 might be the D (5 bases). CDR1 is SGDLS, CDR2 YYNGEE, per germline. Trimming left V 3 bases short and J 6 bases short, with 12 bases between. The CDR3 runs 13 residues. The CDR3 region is CASSGTGPQTQYF. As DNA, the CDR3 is TGTGCCAGCAGCGGTACAGGTCCGCAGACCCAGTACTTC.

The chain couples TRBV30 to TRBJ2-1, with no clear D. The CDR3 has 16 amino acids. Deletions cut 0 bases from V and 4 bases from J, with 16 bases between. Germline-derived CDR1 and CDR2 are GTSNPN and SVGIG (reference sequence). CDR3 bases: TGTGCCTGGAGTGTAACGGGCAGAAGAGCTTACAATGAGCAGTTCTTC. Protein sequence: CAWSVTGRRAYNEQFF.

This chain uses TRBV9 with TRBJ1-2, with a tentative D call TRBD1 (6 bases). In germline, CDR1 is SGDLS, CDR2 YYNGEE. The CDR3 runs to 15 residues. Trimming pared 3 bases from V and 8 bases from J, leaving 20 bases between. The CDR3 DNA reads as TGTGCCAGCAGCGAGAACGCGGGGGGGGCCGTCGGCTACACCTTC. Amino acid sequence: CASSENAGGAVGYTF.

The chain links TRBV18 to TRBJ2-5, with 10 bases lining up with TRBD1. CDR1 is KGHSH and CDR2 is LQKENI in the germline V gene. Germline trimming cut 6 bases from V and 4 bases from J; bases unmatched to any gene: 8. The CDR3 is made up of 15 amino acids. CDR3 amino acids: CASSPRQGARETQYF. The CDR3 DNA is TGTGCCAGCTCGCCCCGACAGGGGGCTAGAGAGACCCAGTACTTC.

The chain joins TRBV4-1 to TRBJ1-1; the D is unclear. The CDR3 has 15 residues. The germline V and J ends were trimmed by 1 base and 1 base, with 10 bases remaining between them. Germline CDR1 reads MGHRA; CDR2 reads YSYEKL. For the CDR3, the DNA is TGCGCCAGCAGCCAAGTTGGAGGAGCGAACACTGAAGCTTTCTTT. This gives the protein CASSQVGGANTEAFF.

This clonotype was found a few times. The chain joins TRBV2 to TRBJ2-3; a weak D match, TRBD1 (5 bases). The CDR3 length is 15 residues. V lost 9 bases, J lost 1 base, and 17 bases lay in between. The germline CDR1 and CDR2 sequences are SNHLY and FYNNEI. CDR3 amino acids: CASPDRPTGTDTQYF. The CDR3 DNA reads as TGTGCCAGTCCAGACAGACCAACGGGCACAGATACGCAGTATTTT.

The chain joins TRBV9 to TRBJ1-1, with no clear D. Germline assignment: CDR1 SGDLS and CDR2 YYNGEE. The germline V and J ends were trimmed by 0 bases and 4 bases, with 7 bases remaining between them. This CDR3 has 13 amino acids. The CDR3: CASSVGQGTEAFF. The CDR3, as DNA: TGTGCCAGCAGCGTAGGGCAAGGCACTGAAGCTTTCTTT.

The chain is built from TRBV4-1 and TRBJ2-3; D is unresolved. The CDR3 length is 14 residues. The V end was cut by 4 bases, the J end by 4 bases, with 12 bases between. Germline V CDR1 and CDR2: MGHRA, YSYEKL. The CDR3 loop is CASSPFSRPDTQYF. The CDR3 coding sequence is TGCGCCAGCAGCCCCTTCTCCCGACCAGATACGCAGTATTTT.

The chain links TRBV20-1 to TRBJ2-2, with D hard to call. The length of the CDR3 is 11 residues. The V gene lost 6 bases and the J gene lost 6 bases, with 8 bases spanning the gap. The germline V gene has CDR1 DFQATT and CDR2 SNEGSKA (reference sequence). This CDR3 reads CSAPTSGELFF. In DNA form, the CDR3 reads TGCAGTGCCCCCACCTCCGGGGAGCTGTTTTTT.

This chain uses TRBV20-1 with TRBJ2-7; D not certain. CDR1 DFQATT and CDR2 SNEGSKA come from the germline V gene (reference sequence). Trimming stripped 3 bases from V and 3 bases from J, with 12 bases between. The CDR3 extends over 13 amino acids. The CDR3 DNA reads TGCAGTGCTAGGGTAGACGCCCACTACGAGCAGTACTTC. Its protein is CSARVDAHYEQYF.

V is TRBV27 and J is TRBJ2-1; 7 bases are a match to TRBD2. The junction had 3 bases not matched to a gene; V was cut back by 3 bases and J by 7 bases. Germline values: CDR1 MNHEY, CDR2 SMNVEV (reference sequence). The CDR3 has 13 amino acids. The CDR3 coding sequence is TGTGCCAGCAGTTTTCCGGGGGGTAATGAGCAGTTCTTC. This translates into CASSFPGGNEQFF.

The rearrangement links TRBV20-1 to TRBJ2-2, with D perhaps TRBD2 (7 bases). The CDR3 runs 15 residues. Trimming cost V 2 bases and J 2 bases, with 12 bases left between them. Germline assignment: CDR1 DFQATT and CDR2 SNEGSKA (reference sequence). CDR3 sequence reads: CSARPRGRNTGELFF. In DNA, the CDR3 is TGCAGTGCTAGACCGCGGGGGCGAAACACCGGGGAGCTGTTTTTT.

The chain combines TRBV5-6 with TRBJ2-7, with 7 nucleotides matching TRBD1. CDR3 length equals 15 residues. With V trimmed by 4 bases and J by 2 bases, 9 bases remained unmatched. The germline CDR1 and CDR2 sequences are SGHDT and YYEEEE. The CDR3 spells CASSLDRSAAYEQYF. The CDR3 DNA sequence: TGTGCCAGCAGCCTGGACAGGTCCGCAGCCTACGAGCAGTACTTC. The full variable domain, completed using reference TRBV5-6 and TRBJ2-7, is DAGVTQSPTHLIKTRGQQVTLRCSPKSGHDTVSWYQQALGQGPQFIFQYYEEEERQRGNFPDRFSGHQFPNYSSELNVNALLLGDSALYLCASSLDRSAAYEQYFGPGTRLTVT.

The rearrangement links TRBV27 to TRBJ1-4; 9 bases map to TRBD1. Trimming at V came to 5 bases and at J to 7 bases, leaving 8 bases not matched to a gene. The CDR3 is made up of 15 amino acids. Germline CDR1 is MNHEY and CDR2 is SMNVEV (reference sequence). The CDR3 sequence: CASSTRQGEGEKLFF. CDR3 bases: TGTGCCAGCAGTACAAGACAGGGGGAGGGTGAAAAACTGTTTTTT.

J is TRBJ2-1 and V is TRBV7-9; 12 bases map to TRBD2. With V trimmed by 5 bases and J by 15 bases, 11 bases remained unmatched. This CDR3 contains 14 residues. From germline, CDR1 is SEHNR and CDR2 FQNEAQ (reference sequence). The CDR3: CASSPTSGGLEGFF. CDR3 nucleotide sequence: TGTGCCAGCAGCCCGACTAGCGGGGGCCTCGAGGGGTTCTTC.